One sample yielded the 24 T cell receptor beta chains listed below, sequenced in a study of cytomegalovirus exposure and HLA in healthy donors. The PCR ran on 60 Vbeta and 13 Jbeta primers. Some clones are missing from TCRdb's copy, which holds only in-frame ones; the method was immunoSEQ multiplex PCR. Among about 150,000 clones listed, roughly 80% were seen once. Sequencing was done on a sample of PBMCs. The receptors were sampled from a man aged 18 to 30 in good health and CMV-seropositive.

J is TRBJ2-7 and V is TRBV6-6; D possibly corresponds to TRBD2 (5 bases). V lost 2 bases, J lost 5 bases, and 7 bases lay in between. Germline CDR1 is MNHNY and CDR2 is SVGAGI (reference sequence). The CDR3 has 12 residues. CDR3 sequence (DNA): TGTGCCAGCAGTTACGAGGGCCACGAGCAGTACTTC. This translates into CASSYEGHEQYF.

As for this clone: The junction differs from germline at one of its ends, possibly a read error. The same CDR3 is also encoded by other DNA sequences in this sample. V and J are TRBV5-1 and TRBJ2-1; 7 bases fit TRBD2. This CDR3 comprises 19 residues. From germline, CDR1 is SGHRS and CDR2 YFSETQ. CDR3 in DNA: TGCGCTAGCAGCACCGGATTTTCCACGGTCGAGACTAGCTCGTATGAGCAGTTCTTC. This gives the protein CASSTGFSTVETSSYEQFF.

Notes on this clone: The junction and the germline gene differ at one end; a read error may be behind it. The chain is built from TRBV6-6 and TRBJ1-2; possible D gene TRBD1, 6 bases. The CDR3 runs to 12 residues. The germline gives CDR1 MNHNY, CDR2 SVGAGI (reference sequence). CDR3 sequence reads: CASSYSEGEGLF. CDR3 DNA sequence: TGTGCCAGCAGTTACTCTGAGGGGGAGGGCCTCTTC.

The V call is TRBV19, the J call TRBJ2-2, with D possibly matching TRBD2 (5 bases). The CDR3 is made up of 14 amino acids. Germline V lookup: CDR1 LNHDA, CDR2 SQIVND (reference sequence). With 3 bases removed from V and 6 bases from J, the gap between germline ends came to 11 bases. CDR3 loop: CASSIGRDPGELFF. The CDR3 bases are TGTGCCAGTAGTATTGGCCGGGATCCCGGGGAGCTGTTTTTT.

This rearrangement joins TRBV6-1 to TRBJ1-4, with TRBD1 identical over 8 bases. Germline V lookup: CDR1 MNHNS, CDR2 SASEGT. J gave up 7 bases and V 2 bases, and 12 bases lay outside the gene matches. The CDR3 length is 17 residues. The DNA of the CDR3 is TGTGCCAGCAGTGAACCACAGTATCAGGGGGCTTCTGAAAAACTGTTTTTT. As protein: CASSEPQYQGASEKLFF.

This clone has just a few counts. The rearrangement joins TRBV7-3 to TRBJ2-6; possible D gene TRBD2, 6 bases. The germline CDR1 and CDR2 sequences are SGHTA and FQGTGA. This CDR3 has 16 residues. V dropped 8 bases and J dropped 3 bases, with 17 bases sitting between them. CDR3: CASAPSGSSGANVLTF. For the CDR3, the DNA is TGTGCCAGCGCCCCCAGCGGGTCTAGTGGGGCCAACGTCCTGACTTTC.

The chain has TRBV7-2 and TRBJ2-7; tentatively, D is TRBD2 (6 bases). V lost 5 bases and J 3 bases, leaving 26 bases between the germline ends. CDR3 length: 18 amino acids. Germline V CDR1 and CDR2: SGHTA, FQGNSA. In DNA form, the CDR3 reads TGTGCCAGCAGCCCCCTTATACGACTAGTCACTTCCAACTACGAGCAGTACTTC. Translated: CASSPLIRLVTSNYEQYF.

The V gene is TRBV27, the J gene TRBJ1-5; D is possibly TRBD1 (5 bases). Deletions cut 4 bases from V and 7 bases from J, with 20 bases between. Per the germline V gene, CDR1 is MNHEY and CDR2 is SMNVEV (reference sequence). This CDR3 has 16 residues. The CDR3 is CASSSTGLTGIQPQHF. Here the CDR3 DNA reads TGTGCCAGCAGTTCAACGGGACTCACGGGGATCCAGCCCCAGCATTTT.

The chain carries TRBV7-3 and TRBJ1-5; the D gene is possibly TRBD1 (6 bases). The V gene lost 5 bases and the J gene lost 4 bases, with 9 bases spanning the gap. This CDR3 region has 13 residues. Germline values: CDR1 SGHTA, CDR2 FQGTGA. CDR3: CASSLQGNQPQHF. DNA of the CDR3: TGTGCCAGCAGCCTTCAGGGGAATCAGCCCCAGCATTTT. Together with reference TRBV7-3 and TRBJ1-5, the CDR3 gives the full variable domain: GAGVSQTPSNKVTEKGKYVELRCDPISGHTALYWYRQSLGQGPEFLIYFQGTGAADDSGLPNDRFFAVRPEGSVSTLKIQRTERGDSAVYLCASSLQGNQPQHFGDGTRLSIL.

V is TRBV4-2 and J is TRBJ2-2; 11 nucleotides match TRBD2. From germline, CDR1 is LGHNA and CDR2 YNFKEQ. The junction had 7 bases not matched to a gene; V was cut back by 0 bases and J by 4 bases. The CDR3 has 18 amino acids. CDR3 sequence: CASSQENPLAGGTGELFF. The CDR3 DNA is TGTGCCAGCAGCCAAGAAAACCCCCTAGCGGGAGGCACCGGGGAGCTGTTTTTT.

This clone came up a few times. The J gene is TRBJ2-1, the V gene TRBV6-5; 7 bases line up with TRBD1. Trimming took 0 bases from V and 13 from J; bases not matched to a gene: 6. The CDR3 length is 13 residues. Looked up from germline, CDR1 is MNHEY and CDR2 is SVGAGI. The CDR3 DNA is TGTGCCAGCAGTTACTCGACAGGGCGGAAACAGTTCTTC. As protein: CASSYSTGRKQFF.

The chain recombines TRBV11-1 with TRBJ2-7; no clear D. V gave up 3 bases and J gave up 2 bases, with 14 bases separating them. The CDR3 has 15 residues. CDR1 and CDR2 (germline): SGHAT, FQDESV (reference sequence). Here the CDR3 DNA reads TGTGCCAGCAGCTTCCACCTCACTTCTACCTACGAGCAGTACTTC. It encodes CASSFHLTSTYEQYF.

The rearrangement links TRBV11-3 to TRBJ2-7; a possible D gene is TRBD1 (5 bases). Germline CDR1 is SGHNT and CDR2 is YENEEA. V shed 7 bases and J shed 3 bases, with 19 bases lying between them. The length of the CDR3 is 15 residues. CDR3 in amino acids: CASNKTLAGHYEQYF. The CDR3 DNA follows: TGTGCCAGCAACAAAACCCTGGCAGGGCACTACGAGCAGTACTTC.

This chain connects TRBV30 to TRBJ2-5, with 7 bases identical to TRBD1. The CDR3 runs 15 residues. Germline loops: CDR1 GTSNPN, CDR2 SVGIG (reference sequence). V trimming: 2 bases; J trimming: 0 bases; junction bases outside the gene matches: 6. The CDR3 DNA sequence: TGTGCCTGGAGTTCGACAGGGTTACACCAAGAGACCCAGTACTTC. Translated: CAWSSTGLHQETQYF.

The chain recombines TRBV28 with TRBJ1-4; 9 nucleotides agree with TRBD1. The CDR3 is made up of 15 amino acids. J lost 6 bases, V lost 5 bases, and 7 bases had no gene match. Per germline, CDR1 MDHEN and CDR2 SYDVKM. As DNA, the CDR3 is TGTGCCAGCAGTGACAGTTGGACAGGGGATGAAAAACTGTTTTTT. Translation: CASSDSWTGDEKLFF.

The rearrangement uses TRBV7-6 and TRBJ2-7, with a weak D call TRBD1 (5 bases). Per germline, CDR1 SGHVS and CDR2 FNYEAQ. This CDR3 is 13 amino acids long. V lost 1 base and J lost 6, with 10 bases in between. The CDR3 spells CASSLEKGREQYF. CDR3 sequence (DNA): TGTGCCAGCAGCTTAGAGAAGGGGCGCGAGCAGTACTTC.

J is TRBJ2-5 and V is TRBV27; possible D gene TRBD2, 6 bases. Germline CDR1 and CDR2: MNHEY and SMNVEV (reference sequence). The CDR3 covers 13 residues. The V end was cut by 5 bases, the J end by 4 bases, with 11 bases between. This chain's CDR3 is CASSPGRRETQYF. The CDR3 coding sequence is TGTGCCAGCAGTCCAGGGAGGAGAGAGACCCAGTACTTC.

This chain joins TRBV29-1 and TRBJ2-2; D possibly corresponds to TRBD1 (5 bases). The V end was cut by 3 bases, the J end by 6 bases, with 8 bases between. This CDR3 is 12 amino acids long. Germline V gene data show CDR1 as SQVTM and CDR2 as ANQGSEA. The CDR3 is CSVDVRAGELFF. The CDR3 coding sequence is TGCAGCGTTGATGTCAGGGCCGGGGAGCTGTTTTTT.

This sequence joins TRBV6-5 and TRBJ2-7; D may be TRBD1 (5 bases). CDR1 and CDR2 from the germline V gene are MNHEY and SVGAGI. V shed 6 bases and J shed 0 bases, with 9 bases lying between them. The CDR3 totals 13 residues. The CDR3 reads CASSRQSSYEQYF. The CDR3 nucleotides read TGTGCCAGCAGCAGACAGAGCTCCTACGAGCAGTACTTC.

The chain uses TRBV30 and TRBJ1-1; D remains unclear. Germline V CDR1 and CDR2: GTSNPN, SVGIG (reference sequence). The CDR3 loop spans 15 amino acids. Trimming took off 3 bases at V and 5 bases at J, with 19 bases between the two ends. CDR3 loop: CAWSFGVLRKTEAFF. The CDR3 DNA reads TGTGCCTGGAGCTTCGGGGTTCTAAGGAAGACTGAAGCTTTCTTT.

The chain has TRBV19 and TRBJ1-5; D may be TRBD1 (6 bases). Per germline, CDR1 LNHDA and CDR2 SQIVND (reference sequence). The ends were cut back, 7 bases at V and 5 bases at J, with 18 bases in the middle. CDR3 length: 15 residues. CDR3 residues: CASKSSDSGYQPQHF. DNA of the CDR3: TGTGCCAGTAAATCATCGGACAGTGGTTATCAGCCCCAGCATTTT. Full variable domain (outside the CDR3, taken from reference TRBV19 and TRBJ1-5): DGGITQSPKYLFRKEGQNVTLSCEQNLNHDAMYWYRQDPGQGLRLIYYSQIVNDFQKGDIAEGYSVSREKKESFPLTVTSAQKNPTAFYLCASKSSDSGYQPQHFGDGTRLSIL.

The V and J genes are TRBV2 and TRBJ1-1, with D possibly being TRBD1 (5 bases). CDR1 SNHLY and CDR2 FYNNEI come from the germline V gene. CDR3 size: 14 residues. Trimming cost V 4 bases and J 1 base, with 10 bases left between them. CDR3 in amino acids: CASSAPQGNTEAFF. Written as DNA, the CDR3 is TGTGCCAGCAGTGCCCCCCAGGGGAACACTGAAGCTTTCTTT.

The chain carries TRBV11-2 and TRBJ2-1; D is perhaps TRBD2 (6 bases). The V gene lost 1 base and the J gene lost 0 bases, with 13 bases spanning the gap. CDR3 length: 17 residues. From germline, CDR1 is SGHAT and CDR2 FQNNGV. This CDR3 reads CASSLVGLSFSYNEQFF. DNA of the CDR3: TGTGCCAGCAGCTTAGTCGGACTATCTTTCTCCTACAATGAGCAGTTCTTC.

The rearrangement links TRBV5-5 to TRBJ2-7; 7 bases fit TRBD1. The CDR3 covers 15 residues. Germline V gives CDR1 SGHKS, CDR2 YYEKEE (reference sequence). The V gene end was trimmed by 2 bases and the J gene end by 6 bases; junction bases not matched to a gene: 11. CDR3 sequence: CASSLSRQGSREQYF. The CDR3 DNA sequence: TGTGCCAGCAGCTTAAGCCGACAGGGCTCTCGCGAGCAGTACTTC.